This TCR beta chain was retrieved from a study of blood T cell repertoires in COVID-19. Turning to the study itself: The samples span acute and convalescent COVID-19 from the United States, Italy and Spain. Sources were T cells, B-cell-depleted T cells, or PBMCs; the material itself was cDNA or gDNA.

Germline-derived CDR1 and CDR2 are SGHRS and YFSETQ. This CDR3 has 12 residues. V was shortened by 1 base and J by 8 bases, with 9 bases between the two germline ends. Profiling relied on immunoSEQ multiplex PCR, and the TCRdb table lists in-frame clones only, not all of them. The sample lists about 200,000 clones; around 86% were seen once. Patients from Seattle were sampled longitudinally, starting during active infection. This chain connects TRBV5-1 to TRBJ1-2, with D tentatively TRBD1 (5 bases). The TCR originated in a woman aged 45-65 years with COVID-19, enrolled during active disease. Sequenced sample: peripheral blood. CDR3 amino acids: CASSLSGLGYTF. As DNA, the CDR3 is TGCGCCAGCAGCTTGTCAGGGTTGGGCTACACCTTC. Full variable domain (outside the CDR3, taken from reference TRBV5-1 and TRBJ1-2): KAGVTQTPRYLIKTRGQQVTLSCSPISGHRSVSWYQQTPGQGLQFLFEYFSETQRNKGNFPGRFSGRQFSNSRSEMNVSTLELGDSALYLCASSLSGLGYTFGSGTRLTVV.